This T cell receptor beta chain originates from a study of response to subunit inactivated influenza vaccine. TCRdb passed the RT-PCR reads through MiXCR, listing each CDR3 protein once. The repertoire holds 590,000 or so distinct CDR3 sequences, with 14% as singletons. Findings and caveats of the study: T cells newly recruited by each seasonal influenza vaccination are few, the authors suggested.

With respect to this clonotype: As yet, its antigen is unknown.

Germline CDR1 reads MDHEN; CDR2 reads SYDVKM. This CDR3 spans 12 amino acids. Trimming cost V 11 bases and J 6 bases, with 14 bases left between them. This TCR derives from a man between 45 and 60 years old who received an inactivated influenza vaccine. V is TRBV28 and J is TRBJ1-5; no reliable D call. The sample consisted of PBMCs from blood, taken 14 to 15 days before vaccination. The CDR3 coding sequence is TGTGCCGCCAGGATAGGGCGTCAGCCCCAGCATTTT. This translates into CAARIGRQPQHF.